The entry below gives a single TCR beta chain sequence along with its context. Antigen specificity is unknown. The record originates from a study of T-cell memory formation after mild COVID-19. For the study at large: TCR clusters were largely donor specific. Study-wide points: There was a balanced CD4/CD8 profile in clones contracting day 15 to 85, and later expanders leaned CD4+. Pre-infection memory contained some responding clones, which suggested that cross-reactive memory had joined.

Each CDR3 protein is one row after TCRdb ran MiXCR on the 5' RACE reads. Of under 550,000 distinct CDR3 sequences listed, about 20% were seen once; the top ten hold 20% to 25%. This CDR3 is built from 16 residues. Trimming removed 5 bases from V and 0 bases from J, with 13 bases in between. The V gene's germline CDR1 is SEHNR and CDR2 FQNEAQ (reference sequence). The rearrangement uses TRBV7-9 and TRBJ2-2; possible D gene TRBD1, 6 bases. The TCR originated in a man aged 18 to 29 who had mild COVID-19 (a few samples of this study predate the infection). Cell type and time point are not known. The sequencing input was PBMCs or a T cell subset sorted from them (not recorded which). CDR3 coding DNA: TGTGCCAGCAGCACCAACAGGGATTCGAACACCGGGGAGCTGTTTTTT. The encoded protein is CASSTNRDSNTGELFF.